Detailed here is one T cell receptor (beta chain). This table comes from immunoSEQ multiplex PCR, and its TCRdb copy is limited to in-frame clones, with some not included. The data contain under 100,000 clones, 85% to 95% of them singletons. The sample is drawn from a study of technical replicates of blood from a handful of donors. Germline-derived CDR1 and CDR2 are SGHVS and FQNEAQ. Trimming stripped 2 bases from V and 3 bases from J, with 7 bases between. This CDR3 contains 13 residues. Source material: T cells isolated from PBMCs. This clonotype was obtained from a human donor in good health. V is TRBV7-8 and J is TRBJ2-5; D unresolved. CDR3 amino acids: CASSLLGEETQYF. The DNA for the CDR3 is TGTGCCAGCAGCTTACTAGGAGAAGAGACCCAGTACTTC.